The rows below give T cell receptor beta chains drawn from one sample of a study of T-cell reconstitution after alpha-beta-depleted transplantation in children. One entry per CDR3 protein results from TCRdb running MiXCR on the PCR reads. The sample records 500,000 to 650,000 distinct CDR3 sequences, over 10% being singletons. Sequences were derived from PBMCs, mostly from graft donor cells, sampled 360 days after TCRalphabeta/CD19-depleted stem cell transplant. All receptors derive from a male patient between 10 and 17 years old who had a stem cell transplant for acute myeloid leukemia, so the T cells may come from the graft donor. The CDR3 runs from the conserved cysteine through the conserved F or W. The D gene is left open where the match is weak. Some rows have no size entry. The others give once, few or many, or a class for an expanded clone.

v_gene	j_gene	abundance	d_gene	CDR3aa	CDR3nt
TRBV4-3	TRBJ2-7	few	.	CASSHPWDRAQTDYEQYF	TGCGCCAGCAGCCATCCATGGGACCGGGCCCAGACGGACTACGAGCAGTACTTC
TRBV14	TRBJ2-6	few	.	CASSSQLRLNSGANVLTF	TGTGCCAGCAGCTCTCAACTCCGGTTAAACTCTGGGGCCAACGTCCTGACTTTC
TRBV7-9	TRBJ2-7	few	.	CASSPRLKGYEQYF	TGTGCCAGCAGCCCACGCCTCAAGGGCTACGAGCAGTACTTC
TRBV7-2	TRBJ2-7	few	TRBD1	CASSFFLAGQDFYEQYF	TGTGCCAGCAGCTTCTTCCTGGCGGGACAGGACTTCTACGAGCAGTACTTC
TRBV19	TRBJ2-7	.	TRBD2	CASSGGGFPYEQYF	TGTGCCTCTTCCGGGGGGGGCTTTCCCTACGAGCAGTACTTC
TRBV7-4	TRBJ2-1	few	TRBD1	CASSLAHRAGQGVMSSYNEQFF	TGTGCCAGCAGCTTAGCCCACCGGGCGGGACAGGGCGTTATGAGCTCCTACAATGAGCAGTTCTTC
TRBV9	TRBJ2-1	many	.	CASSVASRWGEQFF	TGTGCCAGCAGCGTAGCTAGCAGATGGGGCGAGCAGTTCTTC
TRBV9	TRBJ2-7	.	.	CASSPRPHEQYF	TGTGCCAGCAGCCCCCGACCCCACGAGCAGTACTTC
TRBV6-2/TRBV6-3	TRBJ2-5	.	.	CASSYWRGKETQYF	TGTGCCAGCAGTTACTGGAGGGGGAAAGAGACCCAGTACTTC
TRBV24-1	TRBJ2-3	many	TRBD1	CATSQWDREGTDTQYF	TGTGCCACCAGTCAGTGGGACAGGGAGGGAACAGATACGCAGTATTTT
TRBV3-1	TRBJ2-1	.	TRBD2	CASSQDTMVAGGNEQFF	TGTGCCAGCAGCCAAGATACAATGGTAGCGGGAGGGAATGAGCAGTTCTTC
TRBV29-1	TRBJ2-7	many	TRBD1	CSVENPRTGHLYEQYF	TGCAGCGTTGAAAACCCTAGGACAGGGCACCTCTACGAGCAGTACTTC
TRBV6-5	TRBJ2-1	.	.	CASSYEGVLDNEQFF	TGTGCCAGCAGTTACGAGGGAGTTTTGGACAATGAGCAGTTCTTC
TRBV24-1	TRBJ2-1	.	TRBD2	CATSDLGGGDRYNEQFF	TGTGCCACCAGTGATTTGGGGGGAGGGGATCGGTACAATGAGCAGTTCTTC
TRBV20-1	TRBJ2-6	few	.	CSAMSRDHSGANVLTF	TGCAGTGCTATGTCCCGGGACCACTCTGGGGCCAACGTCCTGACTTTC
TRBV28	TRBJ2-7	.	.	CASSPTQGPNPFEQYF	TGTGCCAGCAGTCCTACGCAGGGCCCGAATCCTTTCGAGCAGTACTTC
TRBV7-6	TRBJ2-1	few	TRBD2	CASSLEGGPRVVQQFF	TGTGCCAGCAGCTTGGAGGGAGGGCCCCGGGTAGTTCAGCAGTTCTTC
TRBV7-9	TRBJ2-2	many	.	CASRGVANTGELFF	TGTGCCAGCAGGGGAGTAGCGAACACCGGGGAGCTGTTTTTT
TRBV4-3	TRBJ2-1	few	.	CASSSRERYNEQFF	TGCGCCAGCAGCAGTAGGGAACGCTACAATGAGCAGTTCTTC
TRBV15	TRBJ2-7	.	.	CATSRTGGTFYEQYF	TGTGCCACCAGCAGAACTGGAGGGACGTTCTACGAGCAGTACTTC
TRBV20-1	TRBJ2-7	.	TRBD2	CSARDPTSGSGSYEQYF	TGCAGTGCTAGAGATCCGACTAGCGGGAGTGGGTCCTACGAGCAGTACTTC
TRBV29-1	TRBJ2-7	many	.	CSVAADTSYEQYF	TGCAGCGTTGCGGCGGACACGTCCTACGAGCAGTACTTC
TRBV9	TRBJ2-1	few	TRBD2	CASSVPGLAGNEQFF	TGTGCCAGCAGCGTACCGGGACTAGCGGGCAATGAGCAGTTCTTC
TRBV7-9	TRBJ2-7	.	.	CASSLDRVASYEQYF	TGTGCCAGCAGCTTAGATAGGGTTGCCTCCTACGAGCAGTACTTC
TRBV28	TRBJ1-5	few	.	CASFASSGVLDQPQHF	TGTGCCAGCTTCGCATCCTCCGGGGTTCTTGATCAGCCCCAGCATTTT
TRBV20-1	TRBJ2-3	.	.	CSAGPQNADTQYF	TGCAGTGCTGGTCCGCAAAATGCGGATACGCAGTATTTT
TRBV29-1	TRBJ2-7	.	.	CSVRDLYEQYF	TGCAGCGTCCGGGACCTCTACGAGCAGTACTTC
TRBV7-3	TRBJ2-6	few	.	CASSPGYSGANVLTF	TGTGCCAGCAGCCCCGGGTACTCTGGGGCCAACGTCCTGACTTTC
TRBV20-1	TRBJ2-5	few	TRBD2	CSASPLAGEQETQYF	TGCAGTGCTAGCCCTCTAGCGGGAGAACAAGAGACCCAGTACTTC
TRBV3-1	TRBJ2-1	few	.	CASSPTRGYNEQFF	TGTGCCAGCAGCCCCACTAGGGGTTACAATGAGCAGTTCTTC
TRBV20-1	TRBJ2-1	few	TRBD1	CSAQPGQGANEQFF	TGCAGTGCTCAACCGGGACAGGGGGCCAATGAGCAGTTCTTC
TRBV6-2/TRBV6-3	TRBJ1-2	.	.	CASSYELSRGGYTF	TGTGCCAGCAGTTACGAGTTATCCCGAGGAGGCTACACCTTC
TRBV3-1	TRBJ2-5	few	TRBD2	CASSHRRGGETQYF	TGTGCCAGCAGCCACCGACGGGGGGGCGAGACCCAGTACTTC
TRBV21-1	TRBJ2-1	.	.	CASSSRGGDYNEQFF	TGTGCCAGCAGCTCACGGGGAGGGGATTACAATGAGCAGTTCTTC
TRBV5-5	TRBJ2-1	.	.	CASSSLGVVGFF	TGTGCCAGCAGCTCACTTGGAGTTGTCGGGTTCTTC
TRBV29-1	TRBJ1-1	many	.	CSVAQGAEAFF	TGCAGCGTTGCACAGGGCGCTGAAGCTTTCTTT
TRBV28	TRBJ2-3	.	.	CASSSALSADTQYF	TGTGCCAGCAGTTCAGCCTTGTCCGCAGATACGCAGTATTTT
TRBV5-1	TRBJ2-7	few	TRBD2	CASSLAGGRSYEQYF	TGCGCCAGCAGCTTGGCCGGGGGGAGGTCCTACGAGCAGTACTTC
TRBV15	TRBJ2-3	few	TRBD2	CATSRGRTAGVTSTDTQYF	TGTGCCACCAGCCGAGGGAGAACAGCGGGAGTGACTAGCACAGATACGCAGTATTTT
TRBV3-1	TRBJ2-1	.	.	CASARRGEQFF	TGTGCCTCAGCCCGGAGGGGGGAGCAGTTCTTC
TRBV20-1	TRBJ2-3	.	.	CSARVPPVLPPDTQYF	TGCAGTGCTAGAGTCCCGCCGGTTCTTCCCCCAGATACGCAGTATTTT
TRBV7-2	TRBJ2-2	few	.	CASSFYGGNTGELFF	TGTGCCAGCAGCTTTTATGGCGGAAACACCGGGGAGCTGTTTTTT
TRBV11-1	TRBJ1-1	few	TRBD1	CASSWDRNTEAFF	TGTGCCAGCAGCTGGGACAGAAACACTGAAGCTTTCTTT
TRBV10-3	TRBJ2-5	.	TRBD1	CAISEPGTDETQYF	TGTGCCATCAGTGAGCCCGGGACAGATGAGACCCAGTACTTC
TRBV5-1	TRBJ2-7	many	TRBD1	CASSLGTGGDYEQYF	TGCGCCAGCAGCCTCGGGACAGGGGGCGACTACGAGCAGTACTTC
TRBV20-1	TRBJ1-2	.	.	CSALGVDDYGYTF	TGCAGTGCTTTGGGGGTTGACGACTATGGCTACACCTTC
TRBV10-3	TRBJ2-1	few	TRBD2	CAISDERDVNEQFF	TGTGCCATCAGTGATGAGCGGGACGTCAATGAGCAGTTCTTC
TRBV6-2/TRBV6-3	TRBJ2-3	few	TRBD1	CASSFRQGATRGGFTDTQYF	TGTGCCAGCAGTTTCCGACAGGGGGCGACCCGGGGGGGATTCACAGATACGCAGTATTTT
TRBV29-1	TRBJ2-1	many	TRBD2	CSVRPRLAVYNEQFF	TGCAGCGTTAGACCGCGACTAGCGGTCTACAATGAGCAGTTCTTC
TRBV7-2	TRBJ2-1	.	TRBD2	CASSSQTSGRVGEQFF	TGTGCCAGCAGCTCGCAGACTAGCGGGAGAGTAGGTGAGCAGTTCTTC
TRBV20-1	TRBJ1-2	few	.	CSAPDSPVGYTF	TGCAGTGCCCCCGACAGCCCCGTGGGCTACACCTTC
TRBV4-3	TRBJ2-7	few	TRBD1	CASSQGGTGTYEQYF	TGCGCCAGCAGCCAAGGAGGGACAGGTACCTACGAGCAGTACTTC
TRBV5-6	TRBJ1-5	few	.	CASSLGGRRDQPQHF	TGTGCCAGCAGCTTGGGGGGGCGGCGTGATCAGCCCCAGCATTTT
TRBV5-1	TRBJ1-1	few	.	CASSLDPSGMGTEAFF	TGCGCCAGCAGCTTGGACCCGTCAGGGATGGGCACTGAAGCTTTCTTT
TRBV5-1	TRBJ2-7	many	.	CASSLPWADSYEQYF	TGCGCCAGCAGCTTACCTTGGGCCGACTCCTACGAGCAGTACTTC
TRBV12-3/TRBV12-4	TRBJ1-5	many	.	CASSLPITGLSNQPQHF	TGTGCCAGCAGTTTGCCTATTACAGGGCTCAGCAATCAGCCCCAGCATTTT
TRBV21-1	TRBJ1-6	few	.	CASPQGSDRRTYNSPLHF	TGTGCCAGCCCCCAAGGTTCGGACAGAAGAACCTATAATTCACCCCTCCACTTT
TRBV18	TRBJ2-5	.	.	CASSPSRKGETQYF	TGTGCCAGCTCACCGAGTAGAAAGGGGGAGACCCAGTACTTC
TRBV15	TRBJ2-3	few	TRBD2	CATSRDFLAGGEGTDTQYF	TGTGCCACCAGCAGAGATTTCTTGGCGGGAGGGGAGGGCACAGATACGCAGTATTTT
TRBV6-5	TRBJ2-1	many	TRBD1	CASSYRTGAHNEQFF	TGTGCCAGCAGTTACCGGACAGGGGCCCACAATGAGCAGTTCTTC